The text below deals with one T cell receptor (beta chain). Its antigen is unknown. This entry belongs to a study of T cell responses to AZD1222 COVID-19 vaccine. Repertoires were generated with immunoSEQ multiplex PCR, while TCRdb's copy carries only in-frame clones and drops some. The sample consists of over 95,000 clones, 85% to 90% of them appearing once. Germline V gene sequence: CDR1 LNHDA, CDR2 SQIVND (reference sequence). Trimming stripped 5 bases from V and 7 bases from J, with 21 bases between. This CDR3 spans 16 amino acids. General study points: CD4 TCRs linked to vaccination spanned spike, dominating at 160-218 and 743-854. Possibly, clonal diversity was underestimated; donors were largely white British and included more females.

This receptor was taken from an adult in good health. Sequencing was performed on peripheral blood, taken on day 0 of AZD1222 vaccination. This chain joins TRBV19 and TRBJ1-5; D unclear. CDR3 in DNA: TGTGCCAGTAGTCTGGCCCTCAGCATCCTGGGGCAGCCCCAGCATTTT. Protein sequence: CASSLALSILGQPQHF.